This TCR beta chain is drawn from a study of beta chain features in type 1 diabetes. Study information: Examination spanned around 110 million sorted cells from all samples.

This clone was counted a few times. Germline loops: CDR1 LNHDA, CDR2 SQIVND (reference sequence). V gave up 3 bases and J gave up 5 bases; unmatched junction bases: 4. The CDR3 loop spans 14 amino acids. Sequencing targeted expressed TCRB transcripts, as all isolated RNA had been reverse transcribed. TCRdb keeps only in-frame clones here, not all; method: immunoSEQ multiplex PCR. The table records around 250,000 clones, less than 15% of them present only once. The genes are TRBV19 and TRBJ2-7, with 10 bases identical to TRBD2. The source of this sequence is a middle-aged woman in good health. Specimen: naive CD4+ T cells from blood. The CDR3 coding sequence is TGTGCCAGTAGTATCCAGCGGGGGGGAAACGAGCAGTACTTC. Translating it yields CASSIQRGGNEQYF.